This paragraph reports one TCR beta chain. Primers for the PCR totalled 60 Vbeta and 13 Jbeta. The repertoire was sequenced with immunoSEQ multiplex PCR; TCRdb's copy has only in-frame clones and lacks some. The sample has 90,000 to 120,000 clones; roughly 82% are singletons. This entry belongs to a study of cytomegalovirus exposure and HLA in healthy donors. The sample consisted of PBMCs. The receptor comes from a male donor in good health and CMV-seronegative.

The CDR3: CASSDPSGSSYNEQFF. CDR3 DNA sequence: TGCGCCAGCAGTGATCCAAGCGGGAGCTCCTACAATGAGCAGTTCTTC. J is TRBJ2-1 and V is TRBV10-2; 8 bases map to TRBD2. The germline CDR1 and CDR2 sequences are WSHSY and SAAADI. This CDR3 has 16 amino acids. Trimming cost V 3 bases and J 0 bases; bases outside gene matches: 4.